The 8 T cell receptor beta chains listed next were all sequenced from one sample in a study of CD8+ T cells in alopecia areata. Extracted RNA was reverse transcribed into cDNA, the sequencing template. Sequencing was performed with immunoSEQ multiplex PCR; in TCRdb, only in-frame clones are kept and a portion is missing. The sample holds 210,000 or so clones, 66% seen once. The treatment denotes: oral pan-JAK inhibitor, 5-10 mg twice daily. The source material was CD4+ T cells sorted from blood, sampled around week 44, from a patient treated with tofacitinib. These receptors were collected from a human donor with alopecia areata.

The chain has TRBV6-5 and TRBJ2-6; D remains ambiguous. The CDR3 totals 13 residues. CDR1 and CDR2 (germline): MNHEY, SVGAGI. V lost 8 bases and J 2 bases, leaving 7 bases between the germline ends. Written as DNA, the CDR3 is TGTGCCAGCCTAAGCCCTGGGGCCAACGTCCTGACTTTC. It yields the protein CASLSPGANVLTF.

This clone was detected only a few times. The J gene is TRBJ2-1, the V gene TRBV7-2; 15 bases match TRBD2. Per the germline V gene, CDR1 is SGHTA and CDR2 is FQGNSA. The CDR3 sequence is 19 residues long. Unmatched junction bases numbered 8, after V lost 5 bases and J lost 0 bases. CDR3 region: CASSLRTSGGASSYNEQFF. The DNA for the CDR3 is TGTGCCAGCAGCCTACGGACTAGCGGGGGGGCGAGCTCCTACAATGAGCAGTTCTTC.

The chain uses TRBV6-5 and TRBJ1-6; 9 positions match TRBD1. V shed 6 bases, J shed 10 bases, and the junction held 7 bases outside the gene matches. The germline CDR1 and CDR2 sequences are MNHEY and SVGAGI. This CDR3 comprises 14 residues. CDR3 residues: CASSQGQGPSPLHF. CDR3 nucleotides: TGTGCCAGCAGCCAAGGACAGGGGCCGTCACCCCTCCACTTT.

The chain links TRBV20-1 to TRBJ1-1; no clear D gene. This CDR3 comprises 11 residues. V lost 5 bases and J lost 1, with 5 bases in between. Germline loops: CDR1 DFQATT, CDR2 SNEGSKA (reference sequence). CDR3 region: CSAVKNTEAFF. CDR3 sequence (DNA): TGCAGTGCTGTAAAGAACACTGAAGCTTTCTTT.

The rearrangement joins TRBV18 to TRBJ1-2; D uncertain. Trimming pared 2 bases from V and 3 bases from J, leaving 10 bases between. CDR3 size: 14 residues. The germline V gene encodes CDR1 KGHSH and CDR2 LQKENI. The CDR3 nucleotides read TGTGCCAGCTCACCATTAAGCGGCTACTATGGCTACACCTTC. Translated: CASSPLSGYYGYTF.

This clone was detected only a few times. The chain recombines TRBV27 with TRBJ1-1; D unclear. V was pared by 8 bases and J by 5 bases, with 15 bases between. The CDR3 covers 13 residues. Germline-derived CDR1 and CDR2 are MNHEY and SMNVEV (reference sequence). The CDR3 nucleotides read TGTGCCAGCCGAAGGTGGGGAGGTACTGAAGCTTTCTTT. This translates into CASRRWGGTEAFF.

This clone was counted ten times or more. This sequence joins TRBV30 and TRBJ1-1, with unresolved D. From germline, CDR1 is GTSNPN and CDR2 SVGIG (reference sequence). V was pared by 1 base and J by 6 bases, with 6 bases between. The CDR3 runs to 11 residues. The CDR3 coding sequence is TGTGCCTGGAGTGATTCTTCTGAAGCTTTCTTT. This gives the protein CAWSDSSEAFF. The variable domain in full, completed from reference TRBV30 and TRBJ1-1, reads SQTIHQWPATLVQPVGSPLSLECTVEGTSNPNLYWYRQAAGRGLQLLFYSVGIGQISSEVPQNLSASRPQDRQFILSSKKLLLSDSGFYLCAWSDSSEAFFGQGTRLTVV.

V usage is TRBV5-1 and J usage is TRBJ2-3, with 10 bases aligning to TRBD1. Germline CDR1 SGHRS, CDR2 YFSETQ. This CDR3 is 17 amino acids long. The V segment lost 3 bases and the J segment 1 base; nucleotides outside the gene matches: 8. As DNA, the CDR3 is TGCGCCAGCAGCTCTAACCGGGACAGGGGCGGCACAGATACGCAGTATTTT. This codes for CASSSNRDRGGTDTQYF.